Listed here are 5 T cell receptor beta chains from one sample, sequenced in a study of T cell responses to AZD1222 COVID-19 vaccine. Clones were sequenced by immunoSEQ multiplex PCR, and TCRdb holds only the in-frame ones, with some missing. Of some 190,000 clones in the sample, around 92% were seen once. The material sequenced was peripheral blood, taken on day 0 of AZD1222 vaccination. These receptors were obtained from an adult in good health.

The V call is TRBV7-8, the J call TRBJ1-2; D is unclear. This CDR3 is built from 13 residues. V gave up 3 bases and J gave up 6 bases, with 11 bases separating them. Germline V gene lookup returns CDR1 SGHVS and CDR2 FQNEAQ. The CDR3 DNA is TGTGCCAGCAGCTTCGGGTCAGAGAATGGCTACACCTTC. This sequence encodes CASSFGSENGYTF.

V and J are TRBV6-5 and TRBJ1-6, with a weak D call TRBD1 (6 bases). This CDR3 spans 14 amino acids. Germline loops: CDR1 MNHEY, CDR2 SVGAGI. The V and J ends lost 6 bases and 13 bases respectively, with 19 bases between them. The CDR3 loop reads CASRVGGYGLPLHF. The CDR3 DNA follows: TGTGCCAGCAGGGTGGGGGGCTATGGTCTTCCCCTCCACTTT.

The J gene is TRBJ2-2, the V gene TRBV5-1; D unclear. V was pared by 0 bases and J by 4 bases, with 10 bases between. Germline V gives CDR1 SGHRS, CDR2 YFSETQ. This CDR3 has 15 residues. The CDR3 is CASSLAASVTGELFF. The CDR3 nucleotides are TGCGCCAGCAGCTTGGCCGCTTCCGTCACCGGGGAGCTGTTTTTT. The full variable domain, with the rest looked up from reference TRBV5-1 and TRBJ2-2, is KAGVTQTPRYLIKTRGQQVTLSCSPISGHRSVSWYQQTPGQGLQFLFEYFSETQRNKGNFPGRFSGRQFSNSRSEMNVSTLELGDSALYLCASSLAASVTGELFFGEGSRLTVL.

CDR3 amino acids: CASSSDRQETQYF. CDR3 nucleotide sequence: TGTGCCAGCAGCTCGGACAGACAAGAGACCCAGTACTTC. This chain uses TRBV7-2 with TRBJ2-5, with D tentatively TRBD1 (6 bases). Germline V gene sequence: CDR1 SGHTA, CDR2 FQGNSA. The length of the CDR3 is 13 residues. V was pared by 4 bases and J by 2 bases, with 8 bases between.

The chain couples TRBV5-1 to TRBJ2-1; 8 bases are a match to TRBD2. V was clipped by 2 bases and J by 0 bases; unmatched bases: 4. The CDR3 runs 16 residues. Germline loops: CDR1 SGHRS, CDR2 YFSETQ. CDR3 residues: CASSLAGESSYNEQFF. CDR3 coding DNA: TGCGCCAGCAGCTTAGCGGGGGAAAGCTCCTACAATGAGCAGTTCTTC.